The rows below give T cell receptor beta chains drawn from one sample of a study of T cells in narcolepsy. TCRdb keeps only in-frame clones here, not all; method: immunoSEQ multiplex PCR. The sample lists over 25,000 clones, around nine tenths seen once, with roughly 1.1% in the top ten. The sequenced sample was CD45RA- memory CD4+ T cells from PBMCs. The receptors stem from a human donor with narcolepsy. The CDR3 runs from the conserved cysteine through the conserved F or W. D genes are given only for firm matches. Clone size is stated in some rows and not others, as once, few, many or a class when expanded.

cdr3_aa: CASSAPGQGAGTEAFF; cdr3_nt: TGTGCCAGCAGTGCGCCGGGACAGGGGGCTGGCACTGAAGCTTTCTTT; clone_size: .; d_call: TRBD1; j_call: TRBJ1-1; v_call: TRBV28; cdr3_length: 16
cdr3_aa: CASISGPGGYTF; cdr3_nt: TGTGCCAGCATATCAGGGCCAGGAGGCTACACCTTC; clone_size: .; d_call: .; j_call: TRBJ1-2; v_call: TRBV6-5; cdr3_length: 12
cdr3_aa: CASSFIRLGQAFF; cdr3_nt: TGTGCCAGCAGCTTTATACGATTGGGTCAAGCTTTCTTT; clone_size: .; d_call: .; j_call: TRBJ1-1; v_call: TRBV6-5; cdr3_length: 13
cdr3_aa: CASRNLQGWAFF; cdr3_nt: TGTGCCAGCAGAAACTTACAGGGTTGGGCTTTCTTT; clone_size: .; d_call: .; j_call: TRBJ1-1; v_call: TRBV6-5; cdr3_length: 12
cdr3_aa: CASSRYRANYGYTF; cdr3_nt: TGTGCCAGCAGTCGCTACAGGGCTAACTATGGCTACACCTTC; clone_size: .; d_call: .; j_call: TRBJ1-2; v_call: TRBV6-5; cdr3_length: 14
cdr3_aa: CASSPGGTDTQYF; cdr3_nt: TGTGCCAGCAGCCCCGGGGGCACAGATACGCAGTATTTT; clone_size: .; d_call: .; j_call: TRBJ2-3; v_call: TRBV11-3; cdr3_length: 13
cdr3_aa: CASSYDAAGPYTEAFF; cdr3_nt: TGTGCCAGCAGTTACGATGCAGCAGGGCCGTACACTGAAGCTTTCTTT; clone_size: .; d_call: .; j_call: TRBJ1-1; v_call: TRBV6-5; cdr3_length: 16
cdr3_aa: CASIPGGNTEAFF; cdr3_nt: TGTGCCAGCATCCCGGGAGGGAACACTGAAGCTTTCTTT; clone_size: .; d_call: .; j_call: TRBJ1-1; v_call: TRBV6-6; cdr3_length: 13
cdr3_aa: CASSMYQTGYGYTF; cdr3_nt: TGTGCCAGTAGTATGTATCAGACGGGCTATGGCTACACCTTC; clone_size: .; d_call: .; j_call: TRBJ1-2; v_call: TRBV19; cdr3_length: 14
cdr3_aa: CASSELKSNQPQHF; cdr3_nt: TGTGCCAGCAGTGAATTGAAGAGCAATCAGCCCCAGCATTTT; clone_size: once; d_call: .; j_call: TRBJ1-5; v_call: TRBV2; cdr3_length: 14
cdr3_aa: CASSSGQGSDGYTF; cdr3_nt: TGTGCCAGCAGTTCAGGACAGGGAAGTGATGGCTACACCTTC; clone_size: .; d_call: TRBD1; j_call: TRBJ1-2; v_call: TRBV27; cdr3_length: 14
cdr3_aa: CASINAAANTGELFF; cdr3_nt: TGTGCCAGCATTAATGCCGCAGCGAACACCGGGGAGCTGTTTTTT; clone_size: .; d_call: .; j_call: TRBJ2-2; v_call: TRBV7-9; cdr3_length: 15
cdr3_aa: CASSQGARSETQYF; cdr3_nt: TGTGCCAGCAGCCAAGGGGCTAGGTCGGAGACCCAGTACTTC; clone_size: few; d_call: .; j_call: TRBJ2-5; v_call: TRBV14; cdr3_length: 14
cdr3_aa: CASSLGTGGSAGANVLTF; cdr3_nt: TGTGCCAGCTCTCTGGGGACAGGGGGTTCGGCTGGGGCCAACGTCCTGACTTTC; clone_size: .; d_call: TRBD1; j_call: TRBJ2-6; v_call: TRBV18; cdr3_length: 18
cdr3_aa: CASSFQGGRNTEAFF; cdr3_nt: TGTGCCAGCAGCTTCCAGGGCGGGAGGAACACTGAAGCTTTCTTT; clone_size: .; d_call: .; j_call: TRBJ1-1; v_call: TRBV7-9; cdr3_length: 15
cdr3_aa: CASSLEPGFQETQYF; cdr3_nt: TGTGCCAGCAGCTTAGAGCCAGGATTTCAAGAGACCCAGTACTTC; clone_size: .; d_call: .; j_call: TRBJ2-5; v_call: TRBV7-6; cdr3_length: 15